The TCR beta chain under discussion was sequenced for a study of T cells in Graves' hyperthyroidism and ophthalmopathy. Study in general: It was at initial diagnosis, before any treatment, that peripheral blood was collected.

Regarding the study as a whole: Model output signaled ophthalmopathy a median approximately 6 months ahead of onset. Blood samples included most of the expanded thyroid clonotypes exceeding 0.001.

This clonotype was found many times. Its antigen remains unknown. Per the germline V gene, CDR1 is MNHEY and CDR2 is SVGAGI. Trimming took 0 bases from V and 7 from J, leaving 10 bases between them. CDR3 size: 15 residues. The source material, RNA transcripts, was used to amplify TCR beta CDR3 regions. The HTBI primer set drove a first-round RT-PCR of the TCR CDR3. Using its own MiXCR run on the multiplex PCR reads, TCRdb lists one record per CDR3 protein. The sample carries about 610,000 distinct CDR3 sequences, about 14% recorded once. The source is a woman aged 40 to 50 with Graves' ophthalmopathy. The rearrangement links TRBV6-5 to TRBJ1-6, with a weak D call TRBD1 (5 bases). The sample comprised blood. The CDR3 DNA reads as TGTGCCAGCAGTTACTCGGGACGGAACAATTCACCCCTCCACTTT. As protein: CASSYSGRNNSPLHF.